What follows are 29 T cell receptor beta chains derived from one specimen sequenced in a study of CD8 T cells in ankylosing spondylitis (dated by TCRdb to 2017 to 2019). The study at large found these results: Blood from ankylosing spondylitis patients appeared to be characterized by a TCR beta motif made up of about 8 highly homologous amino acid variants.

Antigens of these TCRs are unknown. The library was made by 5' RACE. The run used an Illumina HiSeq 2500. TCRdb passed the public sequencing reads through fastp at Q25 and MiXCR, retaining productive beta sequences. CDR3 protein duplicates are merged, each entry listing the most common genes and DNA. The sample profile shows approximately 400,000 distinct CDR3 sequences; about 24% of them were found once. The top ten clonotypes cover under 0.9% of the sample. Input material: blood, either unsorted or a sorted T cell fraction (not recorded which). Source of these receptors: a male donor with ankylosing spondylitis.

The rearrangement uses TRBV20-1 and TRBJ2-7; D might be TRBD1 (6 bases). V gave up 3 bases and J gave up 6 bases, with 12 bases separating them. The CDR3 consists of 12 residues. From germline, CDR1 is DFQATT and CDR2 SNEGSKA (reference sequence). CDR3 in DNA: TGCAGTGCTAGTCAAACAGGGTTCGAGCAGTACTTC. The encoded protein is CSASQTGFEQYF.

This chain links TRBV29-1 with TRBJ1-5; 7 bases align to TRBD1. Germline assignment: CDR1 SQVTM and CDR2 ANQGSEA. V gave up 8 bases and J gave up 6 bases; unmatched junction bases: 7. This CDR3 has 12 residues. The chain's CDR3 is CSSQGDGQPQHF. The CDR3 nucleotides are TGCAGCTCCCAGGGGGACGGTCAGCCCCAGCATTTT. The variable domain in full, completed from reference TRBV29-1 and TRBJ1-5, reads SAVISQKPSRDICQRGTSLTIQCQVDSQVTMMFWYRQQPGQSLTLIATANQGSEATYESGFVIDKFPISRPNLTFSTLTVSNMSPEDSSIYLCSSQGDGQPQHFGDGTRLSIL.

The J gene is TRBJ2-3, the V gene TRBV3-1, with TRBD2 identical over 7 bases. This CDR3 comprises 14 residues. CDR1 is LGHDT and CDR2 is YNNKEL in the germline V gene (reference sequence). V shed 2 bases, J shed 6 bases, and the junction held 5 bases outside the gene matches. CDR3 sequence reads: CASSQTGRTDTQYF. The DNA for the CDR3 is TGTGCCAGCAGCCAAACCGGGAGGACGGATACGCAGTATTTT.

The chain recombines TRBV20-1 with TRBJ1-1, with unresolved D. This CDR3 has 16 residues. The germline V gene encodes CDR1 DFQATT and CDR2 SNEGSKA (reference sequence). The V end was cut by 2 bases, the J end by 3 bases, with 19 bases between. This chain's CDR3 is CSARQQPWRVYTEAFF. The DNA for the CDR3 is TGCAGTGCTAGACAGCAGCCCTGGAGAGTGTACACTGAAGCTTTCTTT.

The chain recombines TRBV5-1 with TRBJ2-7; 13 bases align to TRBD2. The germline CDR1 and CDR2 sequences are SGHRS and YFSETQ. This CDR3 contains 19 residues. V shed 3 bases and J 1 base; nucleotides not matched to a gene: 13. The CDR3 coding sequence is TGCGCCAGCAGCTCCGCGGCTGTGGGGACTAGCGGGACATCCTACGAGCAGTACTTC. The encoded protein is CASSSAAVGTSGTSYEQYF.

This clonotype was seen a single time. The CDR3 nucleotides read TGTGCCAGCAGCGGGACTAGCGGGAGTGTTCGCAATGAGCAGTTCTTC. Translation: CASSGTSGSVRNEQFF. The chain couples TRBV2 to TRBJ2-1; 14 nucleotides match TRBD2. The ends lost 6 bases at V and 6 bases at J; junction bases unmatched: 7. The CDR3 covers 16 residues. Germline-derived CDR1 and CDR2 are SNHLY and FYNNEI.

This clonotype was detected a few times. This chain uses TRBV20-1 with TRBJ2-1; 10 bases map to TRBD2. This CDR3 has 15 residues. Germline V gives CDR1 DFQATT, CDR2 SNEGSKA (reference sequence). The trim removed 3 bases at V and 2 bases at J, leaving 4 bases unmatched. Here the CDR3 DNA reads TGCAGTGCTAGTCGAGCGGGAGGGCCCTACAATGAGCAGTTCTTC. As protein: CSASRAGGPYNEQFF.

V usage is TRBV7-8 and J usage is TRBJ2-3, with TRBD2 matching 7 bases. The V and J ends lost 5 bases and 4 bases, in that order; junction bases with no gene match: 3. This CDR3 is 13 amino acids long. The germline CDR1 and CDR2 sequences are SGHVS and FQNEAQ. The CDR3 spells CASSLTSPDTQYF. For the CDR3, the DNA is TGTGCCAGCAGCCTGACTAGCCCAGATACGCAGTATTTT.

This chain links TRBV20-1 with TRBJ1-5; D may be TRBD1 (5 bases). This CDR3 is built from 15 residues. Germline V gene data show CDR1 as DFQATT and CDR2 as SNEGSKA (reference sequence). The V gene lost 0 bases and the J gene lost 8 bases, with 17 bases spanning the gap. DNA for the CDR3: TGCAGTGCTAGAGAAAGCGGGACGGAGGGAAAGCCCCAGCATTTT. It specifies CSARESGTEGKPQHF.

The rearrangement joins TRBV10-3 to TRBJ1-1; 8 bases line up with TRBD1. Germline CDR1 is ENHRY and CDR2 is SYGVKD. After removal of 4 bases from V and 1 base from J, the junction contained 2 bases not matched to a gene. CDR3 length: 14 amino acids. The CDR3 loop reads CAISVGQANTEAFF. CDR3 DNA: TGTGCCATCAGTGTGGGACAGGCGAACACTGAAGCTTTCTTT.

This clonotype was seen a few times. The chain recombines TRBV20-1 with TRBJ2-3; 10 bases map to TRBD2. The CDR3 runs to 14 residues. V shed 3 bases, J shed 4 bases, and the junction held 4 bases outside the gene matches. The germline CDR1 and CDR2 sequences are DFQATT and SNEGSKA (reference sequence). The DNA of the CDR3 is TGCAGTGCTAGTCCTAGCGGGAGAGCAGATACGCAGTATTTT. The encoded protein is CSASPSGRADTQYF.

This clonotype was seen a few times. The V gene is TRBV4-2, the J gene TRBJ1-1; D call uncertain. V was shortened by 0 bases and J by 1 base, with 6 bases between the two germline ends. The germline V gene encodes CDR1 LGHNA and CDR2 YNFKEQ. The length of the CDR3 is 14 residues. The DNA for the CDR3 is TGTGCCAGCAGCCAAGATCCCCAGAACACTGAAGCTTTCTTT. Translating gives CASSQDPQNTEAFF.

The sample holds a few counts of this clonotype. This chain connects TRBV5-1 to TRBJ2-7; TRBD1 aligns across 8 bases. Germline V CDR1 and CDR2: SGHRS, YFSETQ. Losses at the gene ends were 2 bases for V and 5 bases for J; bases not matched to a gene: 9. CDR3 length: 15 amino acids. The CDR3 loop is CASSFRTGNVDEQYF. Here the CDR3 DNA reads TGCGCCAGCAGCTTCAGGACAGGGAACGTCGACGAGCAGTACTTC.

The table lists this clonotype with a few counts. The chain recombines TRBV12-3 or TRBV12-4 with TRBJ2-5, with D possibly matching TRBD1 (6 bases). The germline V and J ends were trimmed by 5 bases and 0 bases, with 10 bases remaining between them. The CDR3 is 14 residues long. This CDR3 reads CASSLGTYQETQYF. As DNA, the CDR3 is TGTGCCAGCAGTCTCGGGACATACCAAGAGACCCAGTACTTC.

On this clonotype: As the CDR3 is not closed by the conserved phenylalanine or tryptophan, this likely results from a read error. This sequence joins TRBV7-2 and TRBJ2-3; 9 positions match TRBD1. J was trimmed by 9 bases and V by 4 bases; bases with no gene match: 5. Looked up from germline, CDR1 is SGHTA and CDR2 is FQGNSA. The CDR3 totals 13 residues. The DNA for the CDR3 is TGTGCCAGCAGCTCCGGACAGGGGTGGACGCAGTATCTT. Protein: CASSSGQGWTQYL.

This clonotype was picked up a small number of times. The rearrangement joins TRBV24-1 to TRBJ2-3; no reliable D call. The CDR3 loop spans 11 amino acids. V was clipped by 9 bases and J by 5 bases, with 8 bases between them. CDR1 is KGHDR, CDR2 SFDVKD, per germline. The CDR3, as DNA: TGTGCCACCGGCATCATAGATACGCAGTATTTT. Its protein is CATGIIDTQYF.

The genes are TRBV20-1 and TRBJ1-1; D gene ambiguous. The V gene lost 1 base and the J gene lost 5 bases, with 11 bases spanning the gap. The germline V gene has CDR1 DFQATT and CDR2 SNEGSKA (reference sequence). The CDR3 has 13 residues. CDR3 in amino acids: CSARVEGGTEAFF. Here the CDR3 DNA reads TGCAGTGCTAGAGTCGAGGGCGGAACTGAAGCTTTCTTT.

This clonotype was detected a few times. The CDR3 is CASSSAPGSRGTQYF. As DNA, the CDR3 is TGTGCCAGCAGCTCTGCGCCGGGCTCTAGGGGTACGCAGTATTTT. The rearrangement joins TRBV5-5 to TRBJ2-3; TRBD1 is a possible D gene (5 bases). The CDR3 is 15 residues long. V shed 3 bases and J shed 8 bases, with 19 bases lying between them. The germline V gene has CDR1 SGHKS and CDR2 YYEKEE (reference sequence).

The gene calls are TRBV5-1 and TRBJ1-2, with 9 bases fitting TRBD1. Looked up from germline, CDR1 is SGHRS and CDR2 is YFSETQ. The CDR3 runs 15 residues. Germline trimming cut 0 bases from V and 4 bases from J; bases unmatched to any gene: 4. The CDR3 here is CASSLGTGVSYGYTF. In DNA, the CDR3 is TGCGCCAGCAGCTTGGGGACAGGGGTATCCTATGGCTACACCTTC.

The chain has TRBV30 and TRBJ2-1; the match to TRBD2 covers 10 bases. Germline V gene data show CDR1 as GTSNPN and CDR2 as SVGIG (reference sequence). This CDR3 has 16 residues. The V and J ends lost 0 bases and 8 bases, in that order; junction bases with no gene match: 10. The CDR3 loop is CAWSVQMASGRYEQFF. CDR3 sequence (DNA): TGTGCCTGGAGTGTACAGATGGCTAGCGGGAGATATGAGCAGTTCTTC.

The sample holds a few counts of this clonotype. The chain links TRBV6-6 to TRBJ1-6; weak D call: TRBD1 (5 bases). The CDR3 has 13 residues. In germline, CDR1 is MNHNY, CDR2 SVGAGI (reference sequence). Trimming removed 11 bases from V and 5 bases from J, with 13 bases in between. The DNA of the CDR3 is TGTGCCTCCTCGGGGCAGGATAATTCACCCCTCCACTTT. Its translation is CASSGQDNSPLHF.

This clonotype was found a few times. V gene TRBV20-1 combines with J gene TRBJ1-1, with 7 bases lining up with TRBD1. With V trimmed by 6 bases and J by 2 bases, 6 bases remained unmatched. The CDR3 runs to 13 residues. Germline CDR1 and CDR2: DFQATT and SNEGSKA (reference sequence). CDR3 sequence reads: CSASGQINTEAFF. The CDR3 DNA sequence: TGCAGTGCGTCGGGACAGATTAACACTGAAGCTTTCTTT.

This chain connects TRBV7-2 to TRBJ1-2; weak D call: TRBD1 (5 bases). Trimming shortened V by 3 bases and J by 7 bases, and 18 bases separated the two germline ends. Germline loops: CDR1 SGHTA, CDR2 FQGNSA. The length of the CDR3 is 15 residues. This CDR3 reads CASSLSRTWEVGYTF. Written as DNA, the CDR3 is TGTGCCAGCAGCTTGTCCCGGACATGGGAGGTTGGCTACACCTTC.

In DNA, the CDR3 is TGTGCCAGCAGCCAAGAATGGGGGAGGGATACGCAGTATTTT. It yields the protein CASSQEWGRDTQYF. V is TRBV3-1 and J is TRBJ2-3; tentative D call: TRBD2 (6 bases). Germline V lookup: CDR1 LGHDT, CDR2 YNNKEL (reference sequence). The germline V and J ends were trimmed by 0 bases and 6 bases, with 10 bases remaining between them. This CDR3 is 14 amino acids long.

This clonotype has only a few counts. V is TRBV2 and J is TRBJ2-5, with D hard to call. The germline V and J ends were trimmed by 5 bases and 2 bases, with 9 bases remaining between them. The germline V gene has CDR1 SNHLY and CDR2 FYNNEI. This CDR3 is built from 13 residues. CDR3 sequence: CASSPINQETQYF. The CDR3 nucleotides read TGTGCCAGCAGTCCCATCAATCAAGAGACCCAGTACTTC.

The genes are TRBV18 and TRBJ1-3, with no clear D. The CDR3 has 13 residues. Per germline, CDR1 KGHSH and CDR2 LQKENI. V shed 2 bases and J shed 4 bases, with 6 bases lying between them. The CDR3 region is CASSPSGGNTIYF. The CDR3, as DNA: TGTGCCAGCTCACCATCTGGGGGAAACACCATATATTTT.

This clonotype was counted a few times. CDR3 sequence reads: CSAGLAGGYPDTQYF. DNA for the CDR3: TGCAGTGCCGGTTTAGCGGGAGGGTACCCAGATACGCAGTATTTT. This sequence joins TRBV20-1 and TRBJ2-3; 11 bases align to TRBD2. This CDR3 has 15 residues. Looked up from germline, CDR1 is DFQATT and CDR2 is SNEGSKA (reference sequence). The V segment lost 6 bases and the J segment 4 bases; nucleotides outside the gene matches: 9.

This clonotype has more than one count but fewer than ten. The rearrangement uses TRBV12-3 or TRBV12-4 and TRBJ1-2; the D gene is possibly TRBD1 (5 bases). Trimming left V 7 bases short and J 0 bases short, with 15 bases between. This CDR3 region has 15 residues. This CDR3 is CASNPGPHPNYGYTF. The CDR3, as DNA: TGTGCCAGCAACCCGGGACCTCACCCTAACTATGGCTACACCTTC.

The gene calls are TRBV5-1 and TRBJ2-2, with D tentatively TRBD1 or TRBD2 (5 bases each). V gave up 4 bases and J gave up 3 bases, with 13 bases separating them. Germline V lookup: CDR1 SGHRS, CDR2 YFSETQ. This CDR3 region has 15 residues. The DNA for the CDR3 is TGCGCCAGCAGCCTTGTCGGGGCATACACCGGGGAGCTGTTTTTT. It is translated as CASSLVGAYTGELFF.